This TCR beta chain was documented in a study of Ad26.COV2.S vaccination and SARS-CoV-2 variants. About the study: Ad26.COV2.S arm of COV1001 included the donor. In the study, Ad26.COV2.S was injected intramuscularly once, or twice 56 days apart. Study-wide results and limits: The placebo group had lower spike-specific TCR breadth than the vaccine recipients did.

The germline CDR1 and CDR2 sequences are MGHRA and YSYEKL. V was clipped by 0 bases and J by 12 bases, with 9 bases between them. This CDR3 contains 12 residues. This sample's treatment: over 15 received Ad26.COV2.S at low or high dose, single or two shots; 5 received placebo; per-sample allocation not given. Sampling took place 63 days after the first vaccine or placebo injection. The administered vaccine (an Ad26 vector) expressed Wuhan-strain SARS-CoV-2 spike. TCRdb keeps only in-frame clones here, not all; method: immunoSEQ multiplex PCR. The repertoire holds 410,000 or so clones, with more than 80% as singletons. To note about this clone: The target antigen is unknown.

The sequenced sample was peripheral blood, obtained in a trial of Ad26.COV2.S vaccine versus placebo. This rearrangement joins TRBV4-1 to TRBJ2-4, with a tentative D call TRBD1 (5 bases). This TCR came from a person between 18 and 65 years old who received the Ad26.COV2.S COVID-19 vaccine or a placebo. The CDR3 is CASSQDGRDQYF. CDR3 nucleotides: TGCGCCAGCAGCCAAGATGGCAGGGATCAGTACTTC.